Listed below are T cell receptor beta chains from one sample, sequenced in a study of Graves' ophthalmopathy and Graves' hyperthyroidism. TCRdb recomputed calls from the multiplex PCR reads with MiXCR, one row per CDR3 protein. This sample has about 740,000 distinct CDR3 sequences, with around 40% found just once. Sequencing was carried out using peripheral blood. The receptors were gathered from an adult man with Graves' ophthalmopathy. CDR3s include the opening cysteine and the closing phenylalanine or tryptophan. The D gene is left open where the match is weak. A row's size may be missing; if present it is once, few, many or a size class.

j_gene: TRBJ2-7
v_gene: TRBV5-8
d_gene: -
abundance: many
CDR3nt: TGTGCCAGCAGCTTCACCGGCCAGTCCTCCTACGAGCAGTACTTC
CDR3aa: CASSFTGQSSYEQYF

j_gene: TRBJ2-2
v_gene: TRBV25-1
d_gene: -
abundance: -
CDR3nt: TGTGCCAGCAGAGAACTCCGCGGGACCGGGGAGCTGTTTTTT
CDR3aa: CASRELRGTGELFF

j_gene: TRBJ2-7
v_gene: TRBV10-3
d_gene: TRBD1
abundance: once
CDR3nt: TGTGCCATCAGTGAGTCCGGGACAGCCGCCTACGAGCAGTACTTC
CDR3aa: CAISESGTAAYEQYF

j_gene: TRBJ2-7
v_gene: TRBV5-4
d_gene: -
abundance: few
CDR3nt: TGTGCCAGCAGCTTGCAAGGCAGCGCCTCTTGGGAGCAGTACTTC
CDR3aa: CASSLQGSASWEQYF

j_gene: TRBJ1-1
v_gene: TRBV10-3
d_gene: TRBD1
abundance: few
CDR3nt: TGTGCCTCTTCCCAGCAGGGGGGGCGGACTGAAGCTTTCTTT
CDR3aa: CASSQQGGRTEAFF

j_gene: TRBJ1-2
v_gene: TRBV15
d_gene: TRBD1
abundance: -
CDR3nt: TGTGCCACCAGCAGCTCGGACAGGGGTGGTGGCTACACCTTC
CDR3aa: CATSSSDRGGGYTF

j_gene: TRBJ2-7
v_gene: TRBV20-1
d_gene: TRBD1
abundance: many
CDR3nt: TGCAGTGCTAGACCCGGGACAGATGGATACGAGCAGTACTTC
CDR3aa: CSARPGTDGYEQYF

j_gene: TRBJ1-6
v_gene: TRBV7-2
d_gene: TRBD1
abundance: many
CDR3nt: TGTGCCAGCAGCTCCGGACAGGGTTACAGGAATTCACCCCTCCACTTT
CDR3aa: CASSSGQGYRNSPLHF

j_gene: TRBJ1-3
v_gene: TRBV25-1
d_gene: -
abundance: -
CDR3nt: TGTGCCAGCAGGGAGAGGGACCCTGGAAACACCATATATTTT
CDR3aa: CASRERDPGNTIYF

j_gene: TRBJ1-2
v_gene: TRBV2
d_gene: TRBD1
abundance: -
CDR3nt: TGTGCCACCGGACAGGACGGCTATGGCTACACCTTC
CDR3aa: CATGQDGYGYTF

j_gene: TRBJ2-7
v_gene: TRBV20-1
d_gene: TRBD1
abundance: once
CDR3nt: TGCAGTGCTAGAAGACGGGACAGAATCTACGAGCAGTACTTC
CDR3aa: CSARRRDRIYEQYF

j_gene: TRBJ2-5
v_gene: TRBV7-2
d_gene: TRBD1
abundance: -
CDR3nt: TGTGCCAGCAGCAGACCGGGACAGGTGCGGTGGGAGACCCAGTACTTC
CDR3aa: CASSRPGQVRWETQYF

j_gene: TRBJ2-5
v_gene: TRBV12-3/TRBV12-4
d_gene: TRBD2
abundance: -
CDR3nt: TGTGCCAGCAGTTTATCTAGCGGGAACACGGAGACCCAGTACTTC
CDR3aa: CASSLSSGNTETQYF

j_gene: TRBJ2-2
v_gene: TRBV25-1
d_gene: TRBD1
abundance: few
CDR3nt: TGTGCCAGCAGTGACCCCGGGACAGGGCGACTCGGGGAGCTGTTTTTT
CDR3aa: CASSDPGTGRLGELFF

j_gene: TRBJ1-2
v_gene: TRBV14
d_gene: TRBD1
abundance: -
CDR3nt: TGTGCCAGCTCACCAGGGACAGGGGGCTTAGATGGCTACACCTTC
CDR3aa: CASSPGTGGLDGYTF

j_gene: TRBJ2-7
v_gene: TRBV20-1
d_gene: TRBD1
abundance: few
CDR3nt: TGCAGTGCTGATCCGACAGGGGTCGAGCAGTACTTC
CDR3aa: CSADPTGVEQYF

j_gene: TRBJ1-6
v_gene: TRBV5-5
d_gene: -
abundance: few
CDR3nt: TGTGCCAGCAGCTTAGCGGGCGCCTATAATTCACCCCTCCACTTT
CDR3aa: CASSLAGAYNSPLHF

j_gene: TRBJ2-7
v_gene: TRBV19
d_gene: TRBD1
abundance: few
CDR3nt: TGTGCCAGTAGTCCAGAGGACAGGGCCTACGAGCAGTACTTC
CDR3aa: CASSPEDRAYEQYF

j_gene: TRBJ1-5
v_gene: TRBV7-2
d_gene: -
abundance: many
CDR3nt: TGTGCCAGCAGCTCGGACAGCGGGGGCAATCAGCCCCAGCATTTT
CDR3aa: CASSSDSGGNQPQHF

j_gene: TRBJ2-7
v_gene: TRBV2
d_gene: TRBD2
abundance: -
CDR3nt: TGTGCCCAGGGACTAGCTGATTCCTACGAGCAGTACTTC
CDR3aa: CAQGLADSYEQYF

j_gene: TRBJ1-1
v_gene: TRBV29-1
d_gene: TRBD1
abundance: -
CDR3nt: TGCAGCGCGACAGGGGGCAACACTGAAGCTTCCTTT
CDR3aa: CSATGGNTEASF

j_gene: TRBJ1-6
v_gene: TRBV7-3
d_gene: -
abundance: -
CDR3nt: TGTGCCAGCAGCTTAACTAAGGGATATAATTCACCCCTCCACTTT
CDR3aa: CASSLTKGYNSPLHF

j_gene: TRBJ1-1
v_gene: TRBV5-6
d_gene: TRBD1
abundance: -
CDR3nt: TGTGCCAGCAGCTTGCTAGGACAGGGAAACACTGAAGCTTTCTTT
CDR3aa: CASSLLGQGNTEAFF

j_gene: TRBJ1-4
v_gene: TRBV15
d_gene: -
abundance: many
CDR3nt: TGTGCCACCAGCGTTGGAGGACGGACGAATGAAAAACTGTTTTTT
CDR3aa: CATSVGGRTNEKLFF

j_gene: TRBJ2-5
v_gene: TRBV7-2
d_gene: -
abundance: -
CDR3nt: TGCGCCAGCAGAACCTACCAAGAGACCCAGTACTTC
CDR3aa: CASRTYQETQYF

j_gene: TRBJ1-5
v_gene: TRBV2
d_gene: TRBD1
abundance: -
CDR3nt: TGTGCCAGCAGAGGACAGGGACCGGGTCAGCCCCAGCATTTT
CDR3aa: CASRGQGPGQPQHF

j_gene: TRBJ1-2
v_gene: TRBV12-3/TRBV12-4
d_gene: -
abundance: many
CDR3nt: TGTGCCAGCAGTTTATCCGAGGGAGGCTACACCTTC
CDR3aa: CASSLSEGGYTF

j_gene: TRBJ2-7
v_gene: TRBV5-1
d_gene: -
abundance: -
CDR3nt: TGCGCCAGCAGCCCGGGACCACTTAACGAGCAGTACTTC
CDR3aa: CASSPGPLNEQYF

j_gene: TRBJ1-3
v_gene: TRBV15
d_gene: -
abundance: -
CDR3nt: TGTGCCACCAGCGGGGACGGGACGAGCTCTGGAAACACCATATATTTT
CDR3aa: CATSGDGTSSGNTIYF

j_gene: TRBJ2-5
v_gene: TRBV15
d_gene: TRBD2
abundance: many
CDR3nt: TGTGCCACCAGCAGAACTAGCGGGGGGGGAGAGACCCAGTACTTC
CDR3aa: CATSRTSGGGETQYF

j_gene: TRBJ2-5
v_gene: TRBV11-2
d_gene: -
abundance: few
CDR3nt: TGTGCCAGCAGCTTTGAGCCCAGGGAGACCCAGTACTTC
CDR3aa: CASSFEPRETQYF

j_gene: TRBJ2-2
v_gene: TRBV7-2
d_gene: TRBD1
abundance: -
CDR3nt: TGTGCCAGCAGACCCGGGACAGTGAACACCGGGGAGCTGTTTTTT
CDR3aa: CASRPGTVNTGELFF

j_gene: TRBJ1-6
v_gene: TRBV9
d_gene: -
abundance: many
CDR3nt: TGTGCCAGCAGCGTAGCAGGGGCGCGGGGTAATTCACCCCTCCACTTT
CDR3aa: CASSVAGARGNSPLHF

j_gene: TRBJ2-2
v_gene: TRBV25-1
d_gene: TRBD1
abundance: -
CDR3nt: TGTGCCAGCAGTGGGCCGGGACAGGGTCACACCGGGGAGCTGTTTTTT
CDR3aa: CASSGPGQGHTGELFF

j_gene: TRBJ1-1
v_gene: TRBV19
d_gene: -
abundance: many
CDR3nt: TGTGCCAGTAGTTCTCAAGACACAGGTGGCACTGAAGCTTTCTTT
CDR3aa: CASSSQDTGGTEAFF

j_gene: TRBJ2-5
v_gene: TRBV14
d_gene: -
abundance: few
CDR3nt: TGTGCCAGCAGCCAAGATCGAGACAGGAGGACCCAAGAGACCCAGTACTTC
CDR3aa: CASSQDRDRRTQETQYF

j_gene: TRBJ1-2
v_gene: TRBV25-1
d_gene: -
abundance: -
CDR3nt: TGTGCCAGCAGTGTACAGCAGACCTATGGCTACACCTTC
CDR3aa: CASSVQQTYGYTF

j_gene: TRBJ2-7
v_gene: TRBV7-9
d_gene: TRBD2
abundance: few
CDR3nt: TGTGCCAGCTCCCCTAGCGGGACAGACTACGAGCAGTACTTC
CDR3aa: CASSPSGTDYEQYF

j_gene: TRBJ1-2
v_gene: TRBV15
d_gene: -
abundance: -
CDR3nt: TGTGCCACCAGCAGCTTAGGACAGCGGATGGCTAACTATGGCTACACCTTC
CDR3aa: CATSSLGQRMANYGYTF

j_gene: TRBJ1-5
v_gene: TRBV24-1
d_gene: -
abundance: -
CDR3nt: TGTGCCAGCACCCAACTGGGTGATGGCAATCAGCCCCAGCATTTT
CDR3aa: CASTQLGDGNQPQHF

j_gene: TRBJ1-1
v_gene: TRBV10-3
d_gene: -
abundance: -
CDR3nt: TGTGCCATCAGTGAGTCGCCGGTGGGGGGACCGAACACTGAAGCTTTCTTT
CDR3aa: CAISESPVGGPNTEAFF

j_gene: TRBJ2-2
v_gene: TRBV2
d_gene: -
abundance: many
CDR3nt: TGTGCCAGCAGTGAAGACAGAACGAACACCGGGGAGCTGTTTTTT
CDR3aa: CASSEDRTNTGELFF

j_gene: TRBJ1-2
v_gene: TRBV25-1
d_gene: -
abundance: few
CDR3nt: TGTGCCAGCAGGACAACGGCCCAGGGGACCTATGGCTACACCTTC
CDR3aa: CASRTTAQGTYGYTF

j_gene: TRBJ1-5
v_gene: TRBV4-2
d_gene: -
abundance: -
CDR3nt: TGTGCCAGCAGCCAAGAGCGGACCCAGAGTCAGCATTTT
CDR3aa: CASSQERTQSQHF

j_gene: TRBJ1-5
v_gene: TRBV2
d_gene: TRBD1
abundance: many
CDR3nt: TGTGCCAGCAGTCAAGGGACAGACAGCAATCAGCCCCAGCATTTT
CDR3aa: CASSQGTDSNQPQHF

j_gene: TRBJ2-7
v_gene: TRBV29-1
d_gene: -
abundance: many
CDR3nt: TGCAGCGTTGATTCAGGGTCCTCCTACGAGCAGTACTTC
CDR3aa: CSVDSGSSYEQYF

j_gene: TRBJ2-5
v_gene: TRBV2
d_gene: -
abundance: few
CDR3nt: TGTGCCAGCAGGAGACACAGACCAGGCCAAGAGACCCAGTACTTC
CDR3aa: CASRRHRPGQETQYF

j_gene: TRBJ1-5
v_gene: TRBV15
d_gene: -
abundance: -
CDR3nt: TGTGCCACCAGCAGAGATCAGGGTTTGGTTCAGCCCCAGCATTTT
CDR3aa: CATSRDQGLVQPQHF

j_gene: TRBJ2-7
v_gene: TRBV10-3
d_gene: -
abundance: -
CDR3nt: TGTGCCATCAGTGAGGACGGGTCGGACGAGCAGTACTTC
CDR3aa: CAISEDGSDEQYF

j_gene: TRBJ2-1
v_gene: TRBV29-1
d_gene: -
abundance: -
CDR3nt: TGCAGCGTCCGTGAGGTTTGGGTCAATGAGCAGTTCTTC
CDR3aa: CSVREVWVNEQFF

j_gene: TRBJ2-5
v_gene: TRBV9
d_gene: -
abundance: many
CDR3nt: TGTGCCAGCAGCGTACGGTCCTTAAACGCGGAGACCCAGTACTTC
CDR3aa: CASSVRSLNAETQYF

j_gene: TRBJ1-5
v_gene: TRBV24-1
d_gene: -
abundance: many
CDR3nt: TGTGCCACCAGTGATCCCAAGGTAGGGGTCCAGCCCCAGCATTTT
CDR3aa: CATSDPKVGVQPQHF

j_gene: TRBJ2-7
v_gene: TRBV6-2/TRBV6-3
d_gene: -
abundance: -
CDR3nt: TGTGCCAGCAGTTTCAAACAGGCCTACGAGCAGGACTTC
CDR3aa: CASSFKQAYEQDF

j_gene: TRBJ2-7
v_gene: TRBV25-1
d_gene: TRBD1
abundance: -
CDR3nt: TGTGCCAGCAGCCTCGGCGGCCACGGGGCAGGGGGTAACGAGCAGTACTTC
CDR3aa: CASSLGGHGAGGNEQYF

j_gene: TRBJ2-7
v_gene: TRBV10-3
d_gene: TRBD1
abundance: many
CDR3nt: TGTGCCACCCGAGTCGGGTCAGGGGGCGCCTACGAGCAGTACTTC
CDR3aa: CATRVGSGGAYEQYF

j_gene: TRBJ1-1
v_gene: TRBV5-6
d_gene: -
abundance: few
CDR3nt: TGTGCCAGCGACGCTTCGGGGAACACTGAAGCTTTCTTT
CDR3aa: CASDASGNTEAFF

j_gene: TRBJ2-2
v_gene: TRBV6-6
d_gene: -
abundance: -
CDR3nt: TGTGCCAGCAGTGATCAACAGGAACTGAACACCGGGGAGCTGTTTTTT
CDR3aa: CASSDQQELNTGELFF

j_gene: TRBJ2-2
v_gene: TRBV10-1
d_gene: -
abundance: -
CDR3nt: TGCGCCAGCAGTTACGGACCCACCGGGGAGCTGTTTTTT
CDR3aa: CASSYGPTGELFF

j_gene: TRBJ2-7
v_gene: TRBV20-1
d_gene: TRBD2
abundance: few
CDR3nt: TGCAGTGCTAGCGGGAGGAACTCCTACGAGCAGTACTTC
CDR3aa: CSASGRNSYEQYF